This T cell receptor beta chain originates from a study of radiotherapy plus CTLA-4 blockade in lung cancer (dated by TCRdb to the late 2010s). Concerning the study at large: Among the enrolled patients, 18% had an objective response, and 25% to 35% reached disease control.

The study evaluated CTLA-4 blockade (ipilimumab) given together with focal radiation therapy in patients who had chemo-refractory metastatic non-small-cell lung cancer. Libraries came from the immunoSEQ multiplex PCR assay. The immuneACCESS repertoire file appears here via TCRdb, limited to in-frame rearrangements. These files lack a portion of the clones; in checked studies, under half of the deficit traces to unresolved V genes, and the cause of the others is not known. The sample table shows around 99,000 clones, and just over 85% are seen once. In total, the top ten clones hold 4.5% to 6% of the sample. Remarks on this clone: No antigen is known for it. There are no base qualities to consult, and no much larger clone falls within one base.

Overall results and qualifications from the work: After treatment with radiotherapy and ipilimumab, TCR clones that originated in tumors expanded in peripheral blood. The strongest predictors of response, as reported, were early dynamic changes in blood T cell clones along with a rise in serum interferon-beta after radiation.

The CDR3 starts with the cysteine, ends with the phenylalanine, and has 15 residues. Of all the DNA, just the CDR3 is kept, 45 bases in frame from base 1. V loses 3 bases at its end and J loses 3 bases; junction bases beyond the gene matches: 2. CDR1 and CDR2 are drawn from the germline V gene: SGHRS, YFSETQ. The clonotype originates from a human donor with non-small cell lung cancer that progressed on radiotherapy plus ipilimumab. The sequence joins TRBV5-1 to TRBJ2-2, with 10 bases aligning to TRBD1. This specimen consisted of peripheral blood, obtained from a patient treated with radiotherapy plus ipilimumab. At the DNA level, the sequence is TGCGCCAGCAGCTGGACAGGGGGAGACACCGGGGAGCTGTTTTTT. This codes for CASSWTGGDTGELFF.